A single sample is the source of the 25 T cell receptor beta chains below, sequenced in a study of response to subunit inactivated influenza vaccine. A single record per CDR3 protein comes from TCRdb applying MiXCR to the RT-PCR reads. The repertoire holds some 500,000 distinct CDR3 sequences, with 16% as singletons. This specimen consisted of CD4+ T cells sorted from PBMCs, obtained about 23 months after vaccination. Receptor source: a man between 50 and 70 years old who received an inactivated influenza vaccine.

This sequence joins TRBV20-1 and TRBJ1-5, with unresolved D. This CDR3 is 15 amino acids long. Trimming stripped 0 bases from V and 4 bases from J, with 13 bases between. Per germline, CDR1 DFQATT and CDR2 SNEGSKA (reference sequence). The CDR3 nucleotides are TGCAGTGCTAGAGATTCCGGGAGTTGGAATCAGCCCCAGCATTTT. Translation gives CSARDSGSWNQPQHF.

The chain combines TRBV5-6 with TRBJ2-4, with D possibly TRBD2 on 5 matching bases. Germline V gene sequence: CDR1 SGHDT, CDR2 YYEEEE. The CDR3 runs 14 residues. Trimming removed 2 bases at V and 0 bases at J, with 6 bases between. As DNA, the CDR3 is TGTGCCAGCAGCTTTAGCGTAGCCAAAAACATTCAGTACTTC. Its translation is CASSFSVAKNIQYF.

This clonotype appeared a few times. CDR3 sequence reads: CSVGALEQFF. DNA for the CDR3: TGCAGCGTTGGGGCCCTGGAACAGTTCTTC. The V and J genes are TRBV29-1 and TRBJ2-1, with D unresolved. Germline V gene data show CDR1 as SQVTM and CDR2 as ANQGSEA. Trimming shortened V by 4 bases and J by 13 bases, and 11 bases separated the two germline ends. The CDR3 has 10 residues.

The V gene is TRBV9, the J gene TRBJ2-5; either TRBD1 or TRBD2 may fit D (5 bases each). The CDR3 covers 15 residues. Trimming stripped 0 bases from V and 6 bases from J, with 15 bases between. From germline, CDR1 is SGDLS and CDR2 YYNGEE. The CDR3 region has the DNA TGTGCCAGCAGCGTAGGTGTAGGGGACCTACAGACCCAGTACTTC. Residues: CASSVGVGDLQTQYF.

This clonotype was detected a few times. V and J are TRBV29-1 and TRBJ2-5, with 7 nucleotides matching TRBD1. Germline CDR1 and CDR2: SQVTM and ANQGSEA. The V and J ends lost 7 bases and 5 bases, in that order; junction bases with no gene match: 16. CDR3 length equals 15 residues. The CDR3 loop is CSGNRWDSLEETQYF. Here the CDR3 DNA reads TGCAGCGGCAATCGGTGGGACAGCCTCGAGGAGACCCAGTACTTC.

The CDR3 sequence: CASMSLSYEQYF. CDR3 nucleotide sequence: TGTGCCAGCATGTCCCTCTCCTACGAGCAGTACTTC. This sequence joins TRBV12-3 or TRBV12-4 and TRBJ2-7; D call uncertain. The CDR3 has 12 amino acids. With 7 bases removed from V and 0 bases from J, the gap between germline ends came to 7 bases.

V usage is TRBV6-2 or TRBV6-3 and J usage is TRBJ2-7; tentatively, D is TRBD2 (6 bases). This CDR3 comprises 14 residues. Germline CDR1 reads MNHEY; CDR2 reads SVGEGT. Trimming shortened V by 5 bases and J by 0 bases, and 11 bases separated the two germline ends. The CDR3 region is CASSRTTSSYEQYF. As DNA, the CDR3 is TGTGCCAGCAGTCGGACGACTAGCTCCTACGAGCAGTACTTC.

The chain has TRBV7-6 and TRBJ2-1, with unresolved D. V lost 1 base, J lost 8 bases, and 9 bases lay in between. Germline values: CDR1 SGHVS, CDR2 FNYEAQ. CDR3 length: 13 residues. In DNA, the CDR3 is TGTGCCAGCAGCTTAGTCGGGTCACATGAGCAGTTCTTC. It yields the protein CASSLVGSHEQFF.

The genes are TRBV28 and TRBJ2-7, with D possibly being TRBD2 (6 bases). Germline CDR1 is MDHEN and CDR2 is SYDVKM. This CDR3 has 14 residues. V was pared by 3 bases and J by 1 base, with 10 bases between. The CDR3 DNA is TGTGCCAGCAGTTTCCCGCGGGATTCCTACGAGCAGTACTTC. Its translation: CASSFPRDSYEQYF.

This clonotype was detected only a few times. CDR3 DNA sequence: TGTGCCAGCATTAGGGAGGATGAGCAGTTCTTC. Protein product: CASIREDEQFF. The chain carries TRBV7-9 and TRBJ2-1, with TRBD2 as a possible D gene (6 bases). There are 11 residues in the CDR3. V lost 7 bases to trimming and J lost 8 bases, with 9 bases between them. The germline V gene encodes CDR1 SEHNR and CDR2 FQNEAQ (reference sequence).

There are a few counts of this clonotype. This sequence joins TRBV7-2 and TRBJ1-1; 8 bases match TRBD1. The CDR3 spans 14 residues. The germline gives CDR1 SGHTA, CDR2 FQGNSA. V lost 1 base and J lost 4; bases outside the gene matches: 2. CDR3 sequence reads: CASSLDGQGTEAFF. Here the CDR3 DNA reads TGTGCCAGCAGCTTAGACGGACAGGGCACTGAAGCTTTCTTT. Full variable domain (outside the CDR3, taken from reference TRBV7-2 and TRBJ1-1): GAGVSQSPSNKVTEKGKDVELRCDPISGHTALYWYRQSLGQGLEFLIYFQGNSAPDKSGLPSDRFSAERTGGSVSTLTIQRTQQEDSAVYLCASSLDGQGTEAFFGQGTRLTVV.

This clonotype came up a few times. V is TRBV6-5 and J is TRBJ2-7, with D perhaps TRBD1 (5 bases). This CDR3 spans 13 amino acids. Germline CDR1 MNHEY, CDR2 SVGAGI. V dropped 2 bases and J dropped 3 bases, with 8 bases sitting between them. In DNA form, the CDR3 reads TGTGCCAGCAGTTACGGCAGGGACTACGAGCAGTACTTC. Amino acid sequence: CASSYGRDYEQYF.

This clonotype has more than one count but fewer than ten. This rearrangement joins TRBV20-1 to TRBJ2-7, with TRBD2 identical over 7 bases. J lost 2 bases, V lost 3 bases, and 1 base had no gene match. This CDR3 comprises 12 residues. In germline, CDR1 is DFQATT, CDR2 SNEGSKA (reference sequence). The CDR3 is CSASLAAYEQYF. As DNA, the CDR3 is TGCAGTGCTAGTCTAGCGGCCTACGAGCAGTACTTC.

The chain links TRBV5-1 to TRBJ1-1; D unresolved. This CDR3 has 15 residues. Germline values: CDR1 SGHRS, CDR2 YFSETQ. The V end lost 0 bases, the J end lost 2 bases, and 11 bases lay between the germline ends. The CDR3 DNA sequence: TGCGCCAGCAGCTTGGGGGGAGGTTCCAACACTGAAGCTTTCTTT. Protein: CASSLGGGSNTEAFF.

The chain links TRBV12-3 or TRBV12-4 to TRBJ2-1, with 8 bases lining up with TRBD1. The CDR3 is 15 amino acids. Germline trimming cut 4 bases from V and 2 bases from J; bases unmatched to any gene: 4. The CDR3 region is CASSSRGLAYNEQFF. CDR3 DNA sequence: TGTGCCAGCAGTTCCAGGGGGCTCGCCTACAATGAGCAGTTCTTC.

This clonotype was picked up a small number of times. The CDR3 protein is CAISESLGAIDTEAFF. The CDR3 nucleotides are TGTGCCATCAGTGAGTCGTTGGGGGCTATCGACACTGAAGCTTTCTTT. The rearrangement links TRBV10-3 to TRBJ1-1; possible D gene TRBD1, 6 bases. V was cut by 0 bases and J by 3 bases, with 14 bases left in between. The CDR3 contains 16 residues. CDR1 is ENHRY and CDR2 is SYGVKD in the germline V gene.

The CDR3 region is CASTLPLGGYTF. The CDR3 DNA reads TGTGCCAGCACCCTCCCCTTGGGGGGCTACACCTTC. The chain couples TRBV28 to TRBJ1-2; no clear D gene. Germline CDR1 reads MDHEN; CDR2 reads SYDVKM. The V and J ends lost 7 bases and 8 bases respectively, with 14 bases between them. The CDR3 length is 12 residues.

Only a few counts were recorded for this clonotype. The chain couples TRBV20-1 to TRBJ2-1, with 9 positions matching TRBD2. V shed 5 bases and J 4 bases; nucleotides not matched to a gene: 6. Germline V gene sequence: CDR1 DFQATT, CDR2 SNEGSKA (reference sequence). The CDR3 consists of 14 residues. The CDR3 nucleotides read TGCAGTGCTCGGACTAGCGAACAATACAATGAGCAGTTCTTC. This translates into CSARTSEQYNEQFF.

This clonotype was picked up a small number of times. V and J are TRBV18 and TRBJ2-7; D is possibly TRBD2 (6 bases). V lost 3 bases and J lost 4, with 13 bases in between. Germline V lookup: CDR1 KGHSH, CDR2 LQKENI. The CDR3 consists of 14 residues. The CDR3: CASSPEGRTYEQYF. CDR3 bases: TGTGCCAGCTCACCGGAGGGACGTACTTACGAGCAGTACTTC.

This chain connects TRBV20-1 to TRBJ2-3, with unresolved D. Germline-derived CDR1 and CDR2 are DFQATT and SNEGSKA (reference sequence). The CDR3 totals 10 residues. The germline V and J ends were trimmed by 6 bases and 7 bases, with 8 bases remaining between them. The CDR3: CSAEQNTQYF. CDR3 coding DNA: TGCAGTGCCGAGCAAAATACGCAGTATTTT.

This clonotype was detected only a few times. The rearrangement uses TRBV7-9 and TRBJ1-2; 7 bases agree with TRBD1. The J segment lost 5 bases and the V segment lost 2 bases, leaving 11 bases of the junction unmatched. There are 16 residues in the CDR3. Looked up from germline, CDR1 is SEHNR and CDR2 is FQNEAQ (reference sequence). Here the CDR3 reads CASSLTEDRAAYGYTF. As DNA, the CDR3 is TGTGCCAGCAGCTTAACGGAAGACAGGGCTGCTTATGGCTACACCTTC.

The V gene is TRBV9, the J gene TRBJ2-1, with unresolved D. Germline loops: CDR1 SGDLS, CDR2 YYNGEE. V lost 0 bases to trimming and J lost 4 bases, with 8 bases between them. The CDR3 sequence is 14 residues long. CDR3 loop: CASSVGVKYNEQFF. The CDR3 DNA sequence: TGTGCCAGCAGCGTAGGTGTAAAGTACAATGAGCAGTTCTTC.

The chain employs TRBV29-1 and TRBJ2-1; TRBD1 matches at 11 bases. The CDR3 consists of 13 residues. Germline CDR1 SQVTM, CDR2 ANQGSEA. V shed 8 bases, J shed 4 bases, and the junction held 4 bases outside the gene matches. The chain's CDR3 is CSTGQGAYNEQFF. The DNA for the CDR3 is TGCAGCACAGGACAGGGGGCTTACAATGAGCAGTTCTTC.

This clonotype was seen only a few times. The chain is built from TRBV18 and TRBJ2-1, with D possibly being TRBD1 (6 bases). The germline gives CDR1 KGHSH, CDR2 LQKENI. This CDR3 spans 16 amino acids. Deletions cut 0 bases from V and 3 bases from J, with 12 bases between. The CDR3, as DNA: TGTGCCAGCTCACCACCCTGGCAGGGGATCTACAATGAGCAGTTCTTC. Amino acids: CASSPPWQGIYNEQFF.

The sample holds a few counts of this clonotype. This chain joins TRBV28 and TRBJ1-5; 7 bases align to TRBD1. Germline CDR1 MDHEN, CDR2 SYDVKM. The J segment lost 3 bases and the V segment lost 5 bases, leaving 7 bases of the junction unmatched. The CDR3 contains 15 residues. CDR3 loop: CASSPRQGPNQPQHF. The CDR3 DNA reads as TGTGCCAGCAGTCCTCGACAGGGACCCAATCAGCCCCAGCATTTT. Variable domain in full (rest from reference TRBV28 and TRBJ1-5): DVKVTQSSRYLVKRTGEKVFLECVQDMDHENMFWYRQDPGLGLRLIYFSYDVKMKEKGDIPEGYSVSREKKERFSLILESASTNQTSMYLCASSPRQGPNQPQHFGDGTRLSIL.